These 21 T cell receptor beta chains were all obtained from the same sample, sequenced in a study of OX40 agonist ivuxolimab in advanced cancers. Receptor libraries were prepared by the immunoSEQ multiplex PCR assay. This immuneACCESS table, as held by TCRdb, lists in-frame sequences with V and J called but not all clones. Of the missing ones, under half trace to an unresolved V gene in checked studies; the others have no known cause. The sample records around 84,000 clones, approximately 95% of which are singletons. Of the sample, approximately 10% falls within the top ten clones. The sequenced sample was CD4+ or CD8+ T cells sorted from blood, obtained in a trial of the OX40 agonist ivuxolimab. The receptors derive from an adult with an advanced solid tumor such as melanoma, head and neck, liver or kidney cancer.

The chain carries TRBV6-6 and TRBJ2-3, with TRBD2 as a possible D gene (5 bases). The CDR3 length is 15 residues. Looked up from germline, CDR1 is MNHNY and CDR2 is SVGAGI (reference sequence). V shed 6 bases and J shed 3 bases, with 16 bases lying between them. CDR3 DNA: TGTGCCAGCAGCCCCCAGAGGGAGTTAACAGATACGCAGTATTTT. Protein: CASSPQRELTDTQYF.

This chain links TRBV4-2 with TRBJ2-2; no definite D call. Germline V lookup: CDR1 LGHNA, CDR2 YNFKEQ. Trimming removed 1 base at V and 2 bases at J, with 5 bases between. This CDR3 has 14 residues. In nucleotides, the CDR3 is TGTGCCAGCAGCCAAGGGCCCAACACCGGGGAGCTGTTTTTT. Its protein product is CASSQGPNTGELFF.

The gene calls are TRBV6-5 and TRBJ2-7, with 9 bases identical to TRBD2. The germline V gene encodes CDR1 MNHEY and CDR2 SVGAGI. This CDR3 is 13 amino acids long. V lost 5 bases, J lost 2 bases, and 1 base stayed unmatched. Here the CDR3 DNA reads TGTGCCAGCAGTGCGGGGGGGACCTACGAGCAGTACTTC. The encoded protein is CASSAGGTYEQYF.

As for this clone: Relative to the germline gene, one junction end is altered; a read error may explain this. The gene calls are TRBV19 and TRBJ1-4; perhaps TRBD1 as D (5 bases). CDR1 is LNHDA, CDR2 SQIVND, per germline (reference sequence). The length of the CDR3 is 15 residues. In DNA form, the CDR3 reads TGTGCCAGTAGTATCAAAAGCAGGGACGCCGCCCGACTCCATTTT. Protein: CASSIKSRDAARLHF.

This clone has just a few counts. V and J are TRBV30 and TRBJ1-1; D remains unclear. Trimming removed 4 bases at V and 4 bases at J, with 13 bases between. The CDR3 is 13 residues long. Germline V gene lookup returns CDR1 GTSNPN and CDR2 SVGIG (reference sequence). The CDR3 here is CAWNIGGITEAFF. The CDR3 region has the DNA TGTGCCTGGAATATAGGAGGGATCACTGAAGCTTTCTTT.

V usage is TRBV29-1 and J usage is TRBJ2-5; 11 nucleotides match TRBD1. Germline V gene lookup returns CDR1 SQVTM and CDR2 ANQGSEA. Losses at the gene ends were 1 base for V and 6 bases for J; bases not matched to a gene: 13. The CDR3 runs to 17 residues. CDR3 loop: CSVEVWERTGGRKTQYF. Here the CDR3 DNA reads TGCAGCGTTGAAGTTTGGGAAAGGACAGGGGGCAGGAAGACCCAGTACTTC.

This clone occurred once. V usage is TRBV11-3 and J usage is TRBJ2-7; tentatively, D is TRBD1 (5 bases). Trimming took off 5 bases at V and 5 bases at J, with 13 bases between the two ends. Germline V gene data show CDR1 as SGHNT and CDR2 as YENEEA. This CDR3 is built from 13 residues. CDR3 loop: CASSQGKGHEQYF. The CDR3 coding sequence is TGTGCCAGCAGCCAGGGCAAAGGCCACGAGCAGTACTTC.

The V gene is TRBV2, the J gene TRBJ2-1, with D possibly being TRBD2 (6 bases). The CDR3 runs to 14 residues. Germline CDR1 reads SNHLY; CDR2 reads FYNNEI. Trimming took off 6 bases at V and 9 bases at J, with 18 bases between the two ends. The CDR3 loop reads CASSAPWGDFEQFF. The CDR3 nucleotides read TGTGCCAGCAGCGCCCCCTGGGGGGATTTTGAGCAGTTCTTC.

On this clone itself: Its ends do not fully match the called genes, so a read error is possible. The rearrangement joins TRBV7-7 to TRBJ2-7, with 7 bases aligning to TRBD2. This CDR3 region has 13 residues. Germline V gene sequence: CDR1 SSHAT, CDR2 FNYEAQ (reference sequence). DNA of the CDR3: TGTGCTAGCAGCTCAACACTAGCGAGTGAGCAGTACTTC. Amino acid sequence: CASSSTLASEQYF.

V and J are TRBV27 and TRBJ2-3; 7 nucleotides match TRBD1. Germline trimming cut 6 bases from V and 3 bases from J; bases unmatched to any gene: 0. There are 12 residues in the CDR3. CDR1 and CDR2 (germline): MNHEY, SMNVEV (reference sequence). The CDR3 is CASRTGTDTQYF. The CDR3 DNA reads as TGTGCCAGCAGGACAGGGACAGATACGCAGTATTTT.

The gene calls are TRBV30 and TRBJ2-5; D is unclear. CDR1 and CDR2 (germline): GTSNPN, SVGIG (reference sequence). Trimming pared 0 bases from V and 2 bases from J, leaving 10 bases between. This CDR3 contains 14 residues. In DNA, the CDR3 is TGTGCCTGGAGTGTAGGGCAGCCACAAGAGACCCAGTACTTC. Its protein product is CAWSVGQPQETQYF.

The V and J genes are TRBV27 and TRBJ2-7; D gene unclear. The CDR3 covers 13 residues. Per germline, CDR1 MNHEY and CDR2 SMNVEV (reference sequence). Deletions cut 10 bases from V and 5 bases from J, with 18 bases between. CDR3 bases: TGTGCCACCCAGTGGGCAGGATCGGACGAGCAGTACTTC. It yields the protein CATQWAGSDEQYF.

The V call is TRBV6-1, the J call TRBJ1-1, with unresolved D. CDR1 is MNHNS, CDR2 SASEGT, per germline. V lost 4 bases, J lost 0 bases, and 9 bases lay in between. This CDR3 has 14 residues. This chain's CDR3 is CASSVRGMNTEAFF. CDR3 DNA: TGTGCCAGCAGTGTCCGTGGTATGAACACTGAAGCTTTCTTT.

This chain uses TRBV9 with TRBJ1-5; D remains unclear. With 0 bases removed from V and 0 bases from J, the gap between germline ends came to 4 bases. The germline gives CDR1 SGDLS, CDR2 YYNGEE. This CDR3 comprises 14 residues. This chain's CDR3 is CASSVGNSNQPQHF. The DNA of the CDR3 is TGTGCCAGCAGCGTAGGAAATAGCAATCAGCCCCAGCATTTT.

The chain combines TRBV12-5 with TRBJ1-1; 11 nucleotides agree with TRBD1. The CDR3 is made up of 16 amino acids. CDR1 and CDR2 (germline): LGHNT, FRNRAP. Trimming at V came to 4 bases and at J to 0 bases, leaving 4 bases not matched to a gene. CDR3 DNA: TGTGCTAGTGGTTCCCCGGGACAGGGGGTGAACACTGAAGCTTTCTTT. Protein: CASGSPGQGVNTEAFF.

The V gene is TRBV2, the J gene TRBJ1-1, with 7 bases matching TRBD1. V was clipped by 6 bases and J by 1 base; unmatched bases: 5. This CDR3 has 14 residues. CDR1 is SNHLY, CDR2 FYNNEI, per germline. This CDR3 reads CASRNRGGNTEAFF. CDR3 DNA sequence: TGTGCCAGCAGGAACAGGGGTGGGAACACTGAAGCTTTCTTT. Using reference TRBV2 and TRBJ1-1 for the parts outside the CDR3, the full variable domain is EPEVTQTPSHQVTQMGQEVILRCVPISNHLYFYWYRQILGQKVEFLVSFYNNEISEKSEIFDDQFSVERPDGSNFTLKIRSTKLEDSAMYFCASRNRGGNTEAFFGQGTRLTVV.

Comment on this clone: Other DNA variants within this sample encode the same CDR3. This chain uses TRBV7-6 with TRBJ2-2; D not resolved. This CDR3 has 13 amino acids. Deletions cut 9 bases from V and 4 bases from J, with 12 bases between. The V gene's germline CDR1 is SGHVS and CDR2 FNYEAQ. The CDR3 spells CASSAAATGELFF. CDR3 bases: TGTGCCAGTAGTGCCGCGGCCACCGGGGAGCTGTTTTTT.

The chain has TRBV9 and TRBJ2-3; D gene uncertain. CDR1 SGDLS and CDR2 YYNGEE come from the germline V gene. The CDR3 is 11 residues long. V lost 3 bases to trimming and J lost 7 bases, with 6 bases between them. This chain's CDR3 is CASSASHTQYF. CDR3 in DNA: TGTGCCAGCAGCGCCAGTCATACGCAGTATTTT.

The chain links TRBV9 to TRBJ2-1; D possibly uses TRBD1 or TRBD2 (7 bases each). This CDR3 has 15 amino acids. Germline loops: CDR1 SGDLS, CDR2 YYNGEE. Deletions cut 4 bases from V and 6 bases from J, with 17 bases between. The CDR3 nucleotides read TGTGCCAGCAGCCCAGGGGGGGGCAATCTCAATGAGCAGTTCTTC. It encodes CASSPGGGNLNEQFF.

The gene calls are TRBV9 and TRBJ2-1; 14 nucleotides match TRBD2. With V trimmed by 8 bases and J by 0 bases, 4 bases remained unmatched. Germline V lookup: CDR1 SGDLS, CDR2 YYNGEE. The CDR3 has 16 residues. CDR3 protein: CASAGTSGSSYNEQFF. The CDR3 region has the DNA TGTGCCAGTGCAGGGACTAGCGGGAGCTCCTACAATGAGCAGTTCTTC. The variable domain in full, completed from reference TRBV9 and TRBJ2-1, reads DSGVTQTPKHLITATGQRVTLRCSPRSGDLSVYWYQQSLDQGLQFLIQYYNGEERAKGNILERFSAQQFPDLHSELNLSSLELGDSALYFCASAGTSGSSYNEQFFGPGTRLTVL.

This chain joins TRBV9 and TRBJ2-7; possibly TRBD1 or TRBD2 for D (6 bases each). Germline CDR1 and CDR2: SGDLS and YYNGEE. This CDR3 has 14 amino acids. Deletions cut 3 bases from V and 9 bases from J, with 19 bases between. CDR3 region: CASSERGAGVGQYF. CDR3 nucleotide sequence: TGTGCCAGCAGCGAAAGGGGGGCCGGGGTTGGGCAGTACTTC.